This TCR beta chain was retrieved from a study of metastatic and nonmetastatic thyroid tumors. Study overall: Samples came from malignant and benign thyroid patients, and repertoires were compared across blood and tumor or nodule tissue. Broader study findings: Benign nodules reportedly had significantly lower TCR beta diversity than malignant thyroid tumors in blood and tumor.

As handled by the study authors: The authors used CDR3 differences across clinicopathological groups to build a distant-metastasis classifier for papillary thyroid cancer. TCRdb re-called clones from the PCR reads using MiXCR. TCRdb's processing, not the authors', yielded these V and J calls. Altogether some 20,000 clones are present, around 9.9% being singletons, with the ten largest covering roughly 29%. Every patient underwent thyroid surgery untreated. About this clone itself: Its antigen is not identified. A much larger clone lies a single base off, so this may be a read error. The sample holds other DNA sequences that translate to the same CDR3.

The sequencing input was blood. The TCR sequence derives from a female donor with papillary thyroid cancer or a benign thyroid nodule (not recorded which). Some clones in this sample may be carry-over from other donors' samples.

CDR3 residues: CAWGQGPLGGELFF. The CDR3 DNA sequence: TGTGCCTGGGGACAGGGGCCCCTGGGCGGTGAGCTGTTTTTT. The chain combines TRBV30 with TRBJ2-2, with 9 bases that match TRBD1. The length of the CDR3 is 14 residues. V shed 5 bases and J 11 bases; nucleotides not matched to a gene: 12. Looked up from germline, CDR1 is GTSNPN and CDR2 is SVGIG (reference sequence). Full variable domain (outside the CDR3, taken from reference TRBV30 and TRBJ2-2): SQTIHQWPATLVQPVGSPLSLECTVEGTSNPNLYWYRQAAGRGLQLLFYSVGIGQISSEVPQNLSASRPQDRQFILSSKKLLLSDSGFYLCAWGQGPLGGELFFGEGSRLTVL.